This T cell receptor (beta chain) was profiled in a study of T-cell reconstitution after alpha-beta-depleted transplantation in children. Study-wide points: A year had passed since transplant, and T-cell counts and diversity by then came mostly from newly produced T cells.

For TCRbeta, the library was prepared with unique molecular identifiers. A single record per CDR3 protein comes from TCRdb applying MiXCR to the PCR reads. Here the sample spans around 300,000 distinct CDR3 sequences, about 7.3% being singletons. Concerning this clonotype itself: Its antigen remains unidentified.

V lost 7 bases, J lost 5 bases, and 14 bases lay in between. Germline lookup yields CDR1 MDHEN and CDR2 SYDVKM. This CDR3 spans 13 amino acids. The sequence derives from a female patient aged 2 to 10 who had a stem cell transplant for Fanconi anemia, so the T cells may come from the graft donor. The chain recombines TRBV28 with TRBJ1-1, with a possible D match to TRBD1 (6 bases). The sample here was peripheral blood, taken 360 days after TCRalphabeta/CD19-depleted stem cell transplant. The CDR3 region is CASKGGGGTEAFF. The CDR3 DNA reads TGTGCCAGCAAGGGAGGGGGGGGAACTGAAGCTTTCTTT. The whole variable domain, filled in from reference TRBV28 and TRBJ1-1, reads DVKVTQSSRYLVKRTGEKVFLECVQDMDHENMFWYRQDPGLGLRLIYFSYDVKMKEKGDIPEGYSVSREKKERFSLILESASTNQTSMYLCASKGGGGTEAFFGQGTRLTVV.